This T cell receptor (beta chain) appears in the sequencing data of a study of cytomegalovirus exposure and HLA in healthy donors. V gave up 4 bases and J gave up 8 bases; unmatched junction bases: 5. The V gene's germline CDR1 is LGHNA and CDR2 YNFKEQ. There are 13 residues in the CDR3. In the PCR, 60 Vbeta and 13 Jbeta primers were used. Sequenced by immunoSEQ multiplex PCR; TCRdb stores in-frame clones only, minus some. Its clone listing holds more than 90,000 clones. V gene TRBV4-2 combines with J gene TRBJ1-5, with TRBD1 matching 7 bases. The sequenced sample consisted of PBMCs. The source of this sequence is a man aged 30 to 45 in good health and CMV-seronegative. DNA of the CDR3: TGTGCCAGCAGCCGCCAGGGGGAGGAGCCCCAGCATTTT. It translates to CASSRQGEEPQHF.